This T cell receptor beta chain originates from a study of T-cell memory formation after mild COVID-19. Overall study findings and caveats: Pre-infection memory carried some responding clones, suggesting that cross-reactive memory joined. Clones contracting across day 15 to 85 had a balanced CD4/CD8 profile; later expanding clones leaned CD4+. Among CD4+ contracting clones, most were CM and EM, and CD8+ ones EMRA.

The ends were cut back, 0 bases at V and 0 bases at J, with 9 bases in the middle. In germline, CDR1 is SGHKS, CDR2 YYEKEE (reference sequence). This CDR3 has 15 amino acids. TCR alpha and TCR beta cDNA libraries carrying sample barcodes and UMIs came from 5'RACE with constant-segment primers. TCRdb fed the 5' RACE reads into MiXCR, producing one record per CDR3 protein. The profile shows around 250,000 distinct CDR3 sequences, about 17% of them singletons. This clonotype was picked up a small number of times. Its antigen is unknown. The chain employs TRBV5-5 and TRBJ1-1; D is unresolved. The TCR comes from a man younger than 35 who had mild COVID-19 (a few samples of this study predate the infection). Cell type and time point are not known. Material for sequencing was PBMCs or a T cell subset sorted from them (not recorded which). The CDR3, as DNA: TGTGCCAGCAGCTTGGCCGGCAACATGAACACTGAAGCTTTCTTT. Translation: CASSLAGNMNTEAFF. The entire variable domain, with the rest obtained from reference TRBV5-5 and TRBJ1-1, is as follows: DAGVTQSPTHLIKTRGQQVTLRCSPISGHKSVSWYQQVLGQGPQFIFQYYEKEERGRGNFPDRFSARQFPNYSSELNVNALLLGDSALYLCASSLAGNMNTEAFFGQGTRLTVV.